Sequencing of this T cell receptor beta chain was carried out in a study of CD8+ T cells in alopecia areata. Across the study: Tofacitinib ran 6 to 18 months, followed by 6 months off drug.

cDNA serving as the sequencing template came from extracted, reverse transcribed RNA. Some clones are missing from TCRdb's copy, which holds only in-frame ones; the method was immunoSEQ multiplex PCR. The profile covers about 220,000 clones, with approximately 57% appearing a single time and 1.6% taken by the ten largest. A word on this clone: The antigen remains undetermined.

There are 16 residues in the CDR3. V lost 1 base to trimming and J lost 7 bases; unmatched junction nucleotides: 12. The germline V gene has CDR1 SGHTA and CDR2 FQGNSA. Stated treatment: oral pan-JAK inhibitor, 5-10 mg twice daily. Sorting of PBMCs yielded the CD4+ and CD8+ T cells. Study observations and caveats: One nonresponder makes the tie between baseline CD8+ expansion and response uncertain. Among the top 100, expanded CD8+ clones were significantly decreased by tofacitinib, as was scalp clonality.

This rearrangement joins TRBV7-2 to TRBJ1-2; TRBD1 matches at 7 bases. The sample was CD4+ T cells sorted from blood, taken at week 4, from a patient treated with tofacitinib. The TCR was taken from a human donor with alopecia areata. CDR3 sequence: CASSLVPGQSVSGYTF. The CDR3 bases are TGTGCCAGCAGCTTAGTCCCGGGACAGTCTGTGAGTGGCTACACCTTC.